This T cell receptor beta chain appears in the sequencing data of a study of CD8 T cells in Susac syndrome. The RNA, about 0.45 to 1 ug, was put through reverse transcription using random hexamers. TCRdb re-called the immunoSEQ multiplex PCR reads through MiXCR, storing one row per CDR3 protein. The data show about 200,000 distinct CDR3 sequences, 92% seen once. The study sequenced TCR beta in blood CD8+ and CD4+ T cells. The CD8+ and CD4+ T cells were isolated magnetically using a negative isolation approach, whereas the TEMRA cells were enriched by FACS. The sequenced sample was CD8+ T cells from PBMCs. The sequence was obtained from a human donor with multiple sclerosis.

The CDR3 DNA sequence: TGTGCCAGCAGTGAGGTCAGTTACTACGAGCAGTACTTC. The encoded protein is CASSEVSYYEQYF. The rearrangement uses TRBV6-1 and TRBJ2-7; D is unresolved. The V gene lost 3 bases and the J gene lost 3 bases, with 9 bases spanning the gap. CDR3 length: 13 residues. CDR1 and CDR2 from the germline V gene are MNHNS and SASEGT.